These 23 T cell receptor beta chains were all obtained from the same sample, sequenced in a study of blood T cell repertoires in COVID-19. Method: immunoSEQ multiplex PCR; TCRdb's copy keeps in-frame clones and lacks some. Of some 130,000 clones listed, 86% are singletons. Sequencing was carried out using peripheral blood. These TCRs come from a woman aged 70-85 years with COVID-19, enrolled during active disease.

The table lists this clone with a few counts. The chain recombines TRBV12-3 or TRBV12-4 with TRBJ1-2, with 8 bases identical to TRBD1. This CDR3 has 13 residues. The J segment lost 7 bases and the V segment lost 7 bases, leaving 8 bases of the junction unmatched. CDR3 coding DNA: TGTGCCAGCATGTTAAGAGGACAGGGTGGCTACACCTTC. It translates to CASMLRGQGGYTF.

The chain combines TRBV28 with TRBJ2-7, with D uncertain. Germline-derived CDR1 and CDR2 are MDHEN and SYDVKM. The CDR3 is 15 amino acids. V lost 2 bases and J lost 2, with 13 bases in between. CDR3 in DNA: TGTGCCAGCAGTTTAAATCGGCGGAATGCCTACGAGCAGTACTTC. Translating it yields CASSLNRRNAYEQYF.

The chain employs TRBV5-1 and TRBJ1-1; D gene ambiguous. Germline CDR1 and CDR2: SGHRS and YFSETQ. Trimming shortened V by 4 bases and J by 6 bases, and 13 bases separated the two germline ends. The CDR3 extends over 13 amino acids. The CDR3 bases are TGCGCCAGCAGCCCTGGGCCCAGAGCTGAAGCTTTCTTT. The encoded protein is CASSPGPRAEAFF. The full variable domain, with the rest looked up from reference TRBV5-1 and TRBJ1-1, is KAGVTQTPRYLIKTRGQQVTLSCSPISGHRSVSWYQQTPGQGLQFLFEYFSETQRNKGNFPGRFSGRQFSNSRSEMNVSTLELGDSALYLCASSPGPRAEAFFGQGTRLTVV.

This chain links TRBV5-1 with TRBJ2-1; D possibly corresponds to TRBD1 (6 bases). Germline V gene sequence: CDR1 SGHRS, CDR2 YFSETQ. Deletions cut 4 bases from V and 1 base from J, with 12 bases between. The CDR3 consists of 15 residues. As DNA, the CDR3 is TGCGCCAGCAGCCTCGGGACATATTCCTACAATGAGCAGTTCTTC. Amino acids: CASSLGTYSYNEQFF.

This chain connects TRBV10-3 to TRBJ1-1, with a possible D match to TRBD1 (5 bases). The germline gives CDR1 ENHRY, CDR2 SYGVKD. Trimming left V 0 bases short and J 5 bases short, with 13 bases between. The CDR3 sequence is 15 residues long. The CDR3 protein is CAISESGAGRTEAFF. In DNA, the CDR3 is TGTGCCATCAGTGAGTCAGGGGCAGGGAGGACTGAAGCTTTCTTT.

This sequence joins TRBV28 and TRBJ1-6; D uncertain. V dropped 2 bases and J dropped 9 bases, with 8 bases sitting between them. The CDR3 totals 13 residues. Germline values: CDR1 MDHEN, CDR2 SYDVKM. CDR3 nucleotide sequence: TGTGCCAGCAGTTTACCCGGTTCTTCACCCCTCCACTTT. Protein product: CASSLPGSSPLHF.

The gene calls are TRBV10-3 and TRBJ2-1; weak D call: TRBD2 (6 bases). Germline assignment: CDR1 ENHRY and CDR2 SYGVKD. This CDR3 is 13 amino acids long. Deletions cut 6 bases from V and 6 bases from J, with 12 bases between. This chain's CDR3 is CAIRGGLLNEQFF. CDR3 nucleotides: TGTGCCATCAGAGGCGGACTACTCAATGAGCAGTTCTTC.

The chain uses TRBV9 and TRBJ2-1; 10 bases match TRBD1. Germline V lookup: CDR1 SGDLS, CDR2 YYNGEE. CDR3 length: 14 residues. With V trimmed by 3 bases and J by 14 bases, 11 bases remained unmatched. The CDR3: CASSAVLTGTGEFF. CDR3 sequence (DNA): TGTGCCAGCAGCGCCGTATTGACCGGGACAGGGGAGTTCTTC. Full variable domain (remainder filled in from reference TRBV9 and TRBJ2-1): DSGVTQTPKHLITATGQRVTLRCSPRSGDLSVYWYQQSLDQGLQFLIQYYNGEERAKGNILERFSAQQFPDLHSELNLSSLELGDSALYFCASSAVLTGTGEFFGPGTRLTVL.

This clone was seen just once. This rearrangement joins TRBV2 to TRBJ2-1; 9 positions match TRBD2. The CDR3 is 16 residues long. Germline V gives CDR1 SNHLY, CDR2 FYNNEI. V lost 2 bases and J lost 7; bases outside the gene matches: 9. The CDR3 sequence is CASSEQGLAGRNEQFF. The CDR3 DNA is TGTGCCAGCAGTGAACAGGGACTAGCCGGGAGGAATGAGCAGTTCTTC.

The V call is TRBV11-1, the J call TRBJ1-1; 9 bases are shared with TRBD1. J gave up 4 bases and V 4 bases, and 10 bases lay outside the gene matches. The CDR3 runs to 16 residues. Per germline, CDR1 SGHAT and CDR2 FQDESV (reference sequence). CDR3 DNA sequence: TGTGCCAGCAGCTGGGACAGGGATTCTTCGGCCACTGAAGCTTTCTTT. Residues: CASSWDRDSSATEAFF.

The gene calls are TRBV5-1 and TRBJ2-7, with 9 positions matching TRBD1. The CDR3 consists of 18 residues. Germline CDR1 and CDR2: SGHRS and YFSETQ. Germline trimming cut 2 bases from V and 2 bases from J; bases unmatched to any gene: 14. As DNA, the CDR3 is TGCGCCAGCAGCTTCGGGACAGGGCAATCCTTACCTACCTACGAGCAGTACTTC. Protein product: CASSFGTGQSLPTYEQYF.

CDR3 DNA: TGTGCCAGCTCACCGCCAGGGAACACTGAAGCTTTCTTT. This gives the protein CASSPPGNTEAFF. The chain recombines TRBV18 with TRBJ1-1; D gene unclear. There are 13 residues in the CDR3. Germline-derived CDR1 and CDR2 are KGHSH and LQKENI. The V end was cut by 3 bases, the J end by 1 base, with 6 bases between. Drawing the rest from reference TRBV18 and TRBJ1-1, the complete variable domain is NAGVMQNPRHLVRRRGQEARLRCSPMKGHSHVYWYRQLPEEGLKFMVYLQKENIIDESGMPKERFSAEFPKEGPSILRIQQVVRGDSAAYFCASSPPGNTEAFFGQGTRLTVV.

In this sample, this clone turned up a few times. The rearrangement uses TRBV10-3 and TRBJ1-4; D gene unclear. V lost 8 bases and J lost 8, with 18 bases in between. Germline-derived CDR1 and CDR2 are ENHRY and SYGVKD. The CDR3 sequence is 14 residues long. The CDR3 DNA sequence: TGTGCCATCGGGCCCGGGAACTCGGAAGAAAAACTGTTTTTT. It specifies CAIGPGNSEEKLFF.

In its sample, this clone was seen a few times. The V call is TRBV2, the J call TRBJ2-5, with 13 bases that match TRBD2. Germline V gene data show CDR1 as SNHLY and CDR2 as FYNNEI. V was pared by 5 bases and J by 4 bases, with 13 bases of the junction left unmatched. The CDR3 is made up of 18 amino acids. The CDR3 sequence: CASSSGTSGVGGRETQYF. CDR3 DNA sequence: TGTGCCAGCAGTTCCGGGACTAGCGGGGTCGGGGGGAGAGAGACCCAGTACTTC.

The chain employs TRBV30 and TRBJ1-1, with D perhaps TRBD1 (6 bases). Trimming removed 4 bases at V and 1 base at J, with 10 bases between. CDR1 is GTSNPN, CDR2 SVGIG, per germline (reference sequence). The CDR3 contains 13 residues. As DNA, the CDR3 is TGTGCCTGGAAGCCAGGGGAGAACACTGAAGCTTTCTTT. It encodes CAWKPGENTEAFF.

Only a few counts were recorded for this clone. The chain is built from TRBV6-2 or TRBV6-3 and TRBJ1-3, with 7 bases aligning to TRBD1. Trimming at V came to 4 bases and at J to 6 bases, leaving 6 bases not matched to a gene. In germline, CDR1 is MNHEY, CDR2 SVGEGT. CDR3 length: 14 amino acids. In DNA form, the CDR3 reads TGTGCCAGCAGTTCCGACAGGGCGACAAACACCATATATTTT. This gives the protein CASSSDRATNTIYF.

The chain links TRBV9 to TRBJ1-1, with TRBD1 matching 7 bases. This CDR3 is 16 amino acids long. Germline values: CDR1 SGDLS, CDR2 YYNGEE. J gave up 1 base and V 0 bases, and 6 bases lay outside the gene matches. The CDR3: CASSVDPGTANTEAFF. Written as DNA, the CDR3 is TGTGCCAGCAGCGTAGATCCAGGGACAGCGAACACTGAAGCTTTCTTT.

This chain connects TRBV29-1 to TRBJ2-2, with TRBD2 identical over 7 bases. Germline loops: CDR1 SQVTM, CDR2 ANQGSEA. V shed 5 bases and J 4 bases; nucleotides not matched to a gene: 4. This CDR3 has 13 residues. The CDR3 nucleotides read TGCAGCGTTTCGACTAGCCCCACCGGGGAGCTGTTTTTT. This codes for CSVSTSPTGELFF.

The sample holds a few counts of this clone. The rearrangement joins TRBV7-9 to TRBJ1-2; maybe TRBD1 (5 bases). Looked up from germline, CDR1 is SEHNR and CDR2 is FQNEAQ (reference sequence). V shed 0 bases and J shed 4 bases, with 12 bases lying between them. CDR3 length: 15 amino acids. The CDR3 sequence: CASSLAGGAPYGYTF. The CDR3 DNA is TGTGCCAGCAGCTTAGCGGGAGGGGCGCCCTATGGCTACACCTTC.

The CDR3 is CASSYRSTGGETQYF. The CDR3, as DNA: TGTGCCAGCAGTTACCGATCTACAGGGGGGGAGACCCAGTACTTC. This sequence joins TRBV6-6 and TRBJ2-5; TRBD1 matches at 8 bases. Germline V CDR1 and CDR2: MNHNY, SVGAGI (reference sequence). After removal of 2 bases from V and 5 bases from J, the junction contained 7 bases not matched to a gene. The CDR3 is made up of 15 amino acids.

J is TRBJ2-5 and V is TRBV4-1; 10 bases agree with TRBD1. This CDR3 is 19 amino acids long. Germline V lookup: CDR1 MGHRA, CDR2 YSYEKL. Germline trimming cut 0 bases from V and 0 bases from J; bases unmatched to any gene: 10. The CDR3 is CASSQDVGPGQGYQETQYF. CDR3 nucleotide sequence: TGCGCCAGCAGCCAAGATGTAGGGCCGGGACAGGGGTACCAAGAGACCCAGTACTTC.

The chain carries TRBV5-6 and TRBJ1-2; TRBD1 matches at 9 bases. The CDR3 runs 14 residues. V shed 3 bases, J shed 3 bases, and the junction held 3 bases outside the gene matches. The V gene's germline CDR1 is SGHDT and CDR2 YYEEEE. The CDR3 protein is CASSSDRGDYGYTF. The CDR3 DNA reads TGTGCCAGCAGCTCGGACAGGGGTGACTATGGCTACACCTTC.

This chain joins TRBV3-1 (or the pseudogene TRBV3-2) and TRBJ2-3, with 7 bases aligning to TRBD2. Germline V gene lookup returns CDR1 LGHDT and CDR2 YNNKEL (reference sequence). V trimming: 6 bases; J trimming: 5 bases; junction bases outside the gene matches: 11. This CDR3 is built from 15 residues. Written as DNA, the CDR3 is TGTGCCAGCAGACTTAACAGCGGGGAAAGAGATACGCAGTATTTT. It codes for CASRLNSGERDTQYF.